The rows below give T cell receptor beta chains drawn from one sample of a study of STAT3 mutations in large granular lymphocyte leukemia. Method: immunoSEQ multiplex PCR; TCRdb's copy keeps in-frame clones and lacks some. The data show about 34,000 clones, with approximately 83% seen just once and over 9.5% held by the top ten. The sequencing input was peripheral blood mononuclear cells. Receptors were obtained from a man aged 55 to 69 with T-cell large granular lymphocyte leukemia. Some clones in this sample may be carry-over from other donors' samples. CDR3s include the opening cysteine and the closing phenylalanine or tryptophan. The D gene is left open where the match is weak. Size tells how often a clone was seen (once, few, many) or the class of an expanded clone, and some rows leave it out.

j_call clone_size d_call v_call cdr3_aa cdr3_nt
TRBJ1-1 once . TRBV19 CASRGDEAFF TGTGCCAGTAGAGGAGACGAAGCTTTCTTT
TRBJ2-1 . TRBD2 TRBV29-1 CSVGDYYNEQFF TGCAGCGTTGGGGACTACTACAATGAGCAGTTCTTC
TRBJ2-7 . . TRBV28 CASSLGQLKGQYF TGTGCCAGCAGTTTAGGACAGCTTAAGGGGCAGTACTTC
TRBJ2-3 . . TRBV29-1 CVGWWQGTQYF TGTGTGGGCTGGTGGCAAGGTACGCAGTATTTT
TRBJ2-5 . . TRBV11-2 CASSLAGVETQYF TGTGCCAGCAGCTTAGCTGGAGTGGAGACCCAGTACTTC
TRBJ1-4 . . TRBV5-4 CASSSPGRDEKLFF TGTGCCAGCAGCTCCCCGGGGAGAGATGAAAAACTGTTTTTT
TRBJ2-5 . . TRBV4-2 CASSQDSPGPQETQYF TGTGCCAGCAGCCAAGACTCCCCCGGCCCACAAGAGACCCAGTACTTC
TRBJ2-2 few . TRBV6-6 CASTRSREGRWELFF TGTGCCAGCACCCGGAGCAGGGAAGGGCGCTGGGAGCTGTTTTTT
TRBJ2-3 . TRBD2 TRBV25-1 CASSLADSTDTQYF TGTGCCAGCAGTCTAGCGGACAGCACAGATACGCAGTATTTT
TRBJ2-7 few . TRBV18 CASSPTTAYEQYF TGTGCCAGCTCACCAACCACAGCCTACGAGCAGTACTTC